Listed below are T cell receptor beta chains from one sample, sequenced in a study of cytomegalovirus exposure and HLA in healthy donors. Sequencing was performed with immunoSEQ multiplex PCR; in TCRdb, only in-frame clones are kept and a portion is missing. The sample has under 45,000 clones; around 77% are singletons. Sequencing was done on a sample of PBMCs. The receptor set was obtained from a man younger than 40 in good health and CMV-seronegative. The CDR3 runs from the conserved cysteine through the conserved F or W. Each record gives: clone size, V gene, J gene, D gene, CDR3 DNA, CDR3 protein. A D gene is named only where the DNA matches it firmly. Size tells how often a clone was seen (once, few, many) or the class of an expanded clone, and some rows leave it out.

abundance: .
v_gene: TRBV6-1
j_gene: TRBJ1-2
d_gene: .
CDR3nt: TGTGCCAGCAATCCGATTTCCACAGGGAATTATGGCTACACCTTC
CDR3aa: CASNPISTGNYGYTF

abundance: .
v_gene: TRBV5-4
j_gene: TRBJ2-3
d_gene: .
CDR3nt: TGTGCCAGCAGCAACGGACACCAAATTAGCACAGATACGCAGTATTTT
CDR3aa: CASSNGHQISTDTQYF

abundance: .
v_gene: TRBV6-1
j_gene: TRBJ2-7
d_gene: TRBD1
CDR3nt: TGTGCCAGCCGAGGGGGCATCTCCTCCTACGAGCAGTACTTC
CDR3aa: CASRGGISSYEQYF

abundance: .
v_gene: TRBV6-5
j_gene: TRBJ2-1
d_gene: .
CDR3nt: TGTGCCAGCACCACGGGGGTCAATGAGCAGTTCTTC
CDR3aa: CASTTGVNEQFF

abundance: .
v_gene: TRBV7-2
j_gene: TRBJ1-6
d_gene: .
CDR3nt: TGTGCCAGCAGCTTAGCGGCACAGATTAATAATTCACCCCTCCACTTT
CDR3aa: CASSLAAQINNSPLHF

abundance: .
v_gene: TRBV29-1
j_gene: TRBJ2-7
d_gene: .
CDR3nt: TGCAGCGTTACTCGGAGCTCCTACGAGCAGTACTTC
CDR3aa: CSVTRSSYEQYF

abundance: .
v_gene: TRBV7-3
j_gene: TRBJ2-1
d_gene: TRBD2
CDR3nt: TGTGCCAGCAGCCCCGTTTTTAGCGGGACGTACAATGAGCAGTTCTTC
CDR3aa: CASSPVFSGTYNEQFF

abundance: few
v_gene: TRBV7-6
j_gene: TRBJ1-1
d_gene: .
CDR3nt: TGTGCCAGCAGCTTAGTACCTACCGAGACTTTCTTT
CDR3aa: CASSLVPTETFF

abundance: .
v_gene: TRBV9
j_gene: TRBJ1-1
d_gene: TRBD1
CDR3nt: TGTGCCAGCAGCGTGCCGGGACAGGGGAACACTGAAGCTTTCTTT
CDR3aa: CASSVPGQGNTEAFF

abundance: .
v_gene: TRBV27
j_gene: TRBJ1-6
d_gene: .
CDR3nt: TGTGCCAGCAGTTTACAGGGAAGGTGGAGTTCACCCCTCCACTTT
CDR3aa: CASSLQGRWSSPLHF

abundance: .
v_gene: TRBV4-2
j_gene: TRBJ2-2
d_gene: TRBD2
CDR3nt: TGTGCCAGCAGCCAAGACGAACTAGCGGGAGCCGGGGAGCTGTTTTTT
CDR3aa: CASSQDELAGAGELFF

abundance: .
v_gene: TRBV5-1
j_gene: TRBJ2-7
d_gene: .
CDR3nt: TGCGCCAGCAGCGGAGCGGGTGCAGCGACGACCTACGAGCAGTACTTC
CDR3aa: CASSGAGAATTYEQYF

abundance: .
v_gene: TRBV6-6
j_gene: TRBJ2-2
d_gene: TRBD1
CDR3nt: TGTGCCAGCAGTTACTCGACAGGGCCCGGGGAGCTGTTTTTT
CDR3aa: CASSYSTGPGELFF

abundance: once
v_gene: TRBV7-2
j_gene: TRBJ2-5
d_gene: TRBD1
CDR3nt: TGTGCCAGCAGCCGGAGAACAGGGGTCCTCGAGACCCAGTACTTC
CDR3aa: CASSRRTGVLETQYF

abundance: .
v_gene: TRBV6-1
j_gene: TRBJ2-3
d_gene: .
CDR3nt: TGTGCCAGCAGTCACCAAACAGGGACAGATACGCAGTATTTT
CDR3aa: CASSHQTGTDTQYF

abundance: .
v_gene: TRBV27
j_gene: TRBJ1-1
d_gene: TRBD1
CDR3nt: TGTGCCAGCAGTTCGATGACAGGGGCTACCTACACTGAAGCTTTCTTT
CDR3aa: CASSSMTGATYTEAFF

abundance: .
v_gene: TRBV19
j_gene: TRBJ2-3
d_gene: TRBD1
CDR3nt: TGTGCCAGTAGTATAGATCACGGGACAGGGGGACAAGATACGCAGTATTTT
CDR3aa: CASSIDHGTGGQDTQYF

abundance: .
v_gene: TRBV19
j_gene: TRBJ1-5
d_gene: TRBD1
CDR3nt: TGTGCCAGTAGTATAGGAGGGGCAGGGGGCGGTCAGCCCCAGCATTTT
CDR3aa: CASSIGGAGGGQPQHF

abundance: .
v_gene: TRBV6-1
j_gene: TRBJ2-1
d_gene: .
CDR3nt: TGTGCCAGCAGTGAACAACCGGGACTTGTCTACAATGAGCAGTTCTTC
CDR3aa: CASSEQPGLVYNEQFF

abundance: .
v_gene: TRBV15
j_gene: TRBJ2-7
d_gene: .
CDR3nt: TGTGCCACCAGCGCCGAGGGCACTTTGAGCTCCTACGAGCAGTACTTC
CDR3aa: CATSAEGTLSSYEQYF

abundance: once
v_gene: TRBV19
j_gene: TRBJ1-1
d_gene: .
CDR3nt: TGTGCCAGTAGTACTAGGGGGAGGAACACTGAAGCTTTCTTT
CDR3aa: CASSTRGRNTEAFF

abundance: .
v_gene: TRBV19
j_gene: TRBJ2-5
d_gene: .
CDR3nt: TGTGCCAGTAGTATACCGAATAGGAGGGGGACCCAGTACTTC
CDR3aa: CASSIPNRRGTQYF

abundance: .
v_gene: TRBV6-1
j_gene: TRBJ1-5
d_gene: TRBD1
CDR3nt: TGTGCCAGCAGGGGACAGAGGGGTCAGCCCCAGCATTTT
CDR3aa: CASRGQRGQPQHF

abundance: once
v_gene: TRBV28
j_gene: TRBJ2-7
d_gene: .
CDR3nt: TGTGCCAGCAGTTACCAAAAGCCCGACAGGAAGACCTACGAGCAGTACTTC
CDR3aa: CASSYQKPDRKTYEQYF

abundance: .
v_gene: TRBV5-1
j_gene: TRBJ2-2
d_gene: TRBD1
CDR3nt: TGCGCCAGCAGCCGAACCCCTCTAGACAGGGGTCACACCGGGGAGCTGTTTTTT
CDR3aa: CASSRTPLDRGHTGELFF

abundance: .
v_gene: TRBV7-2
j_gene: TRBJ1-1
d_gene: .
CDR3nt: TGTGCCAGCAGCTTAGCGGGGGGTTGGAGCACTGAAGCTTTCTTT
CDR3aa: CASSLAGGWSTEAFF

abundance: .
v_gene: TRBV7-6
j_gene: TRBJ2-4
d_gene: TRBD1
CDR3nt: TGTGCCAGCAGCCCTGGACAGGGGGTAACCAAAAACATTCAGTACTTC
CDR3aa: CASSPGQGVTKNIQYF